The 24 T cell receptor beta chains presented below share a single source sample, sequenced in a study of blood T cell repertoires in COVID-19. Generated by immunoSEQ multiplex PCR, the TCRdb table keeps only in-frame clones and is missing some. The data hold approximately 390,000 clones, with 90% observed a single time. Material: peripheral blood. These TCRs come from a man in his late teens or twenties with active or convalescent COVID-19.

The V call is TRBV6-5, the J call TRBJ1-1; D is perhaps TRBD1 (5 bases). The CDR3 totals 13 residues. V lost 5 bases and J 0 bases, leaving 7 bases between the germline ends. Germline V CDR1 and CDR2: MNHEY, SVGAGI. The CDR3 sequence is CASSRTLNTEAFF. The CDR3 DNA reads as TGTGCCAGCAGTAGGACACTGAACACTGAAGCTTTCTTT.

This rearrangement joins TRBV27 to TRBJ2-3; 8 nucleotides line up with TRBD1. Germline loops: CDR1 MNHEY, CDR2 SMNVEV (reference sequence). Trimming cost V 0 bases and J 5 bases; bases outside gene matches: 4. This CDR3 has 15 residues. CDR3 in amino acids: CASSLSDREIDTQYF. CDR3 bases: TGTGCCAGCAGTTTATCGGACAGGGAAATAGATACGCAGTATTTT.

This chain links TRBV27 with TRBJ2-1, with a tentative D call TRBD2 (5 bases). V lost 8 bases and J 5 bases, leaving 28 bases between the germline ends. This CDR3 is 18 amino acids long. Germline CDR1 reads MNHEY; CDR2 reads SMNVEV (reference sequence). CDR3 amino acids: CASGGAPAAAHRNNEQFF. The CDR3 DNA reads TGTGCCAGCGGAGGAGCCCCTGCCGCGGCCCATAGAAACAATGAGCAGTTCTTC.

The chain has TRBV10-3 and TRBJ2-5, with 12 bases aligning to TRBD2. V was pared by 5 bases and J by 4 bases, with 14 bases of the junction left unmatched. Looked up from germline, CDR1 is ENHRY and CDR2 is SYGVKD. The CDR3 extends over 18 amino acids. The chain's CDR3 is CAISSRLAGEGVRETQYF. The CDR3 DNA reads as TGTGCCATCAGTTCCCGACTAGCGGGAGAGGGGGTAAGAGAGACCCAGTACTTC.

The gene calls are TRBV5-6 and TRBJ1-5, with 9 nucleotides matching TRBD1. This CDR3 spans 14 amino acids. CDR1 is SGHDT, CDR2 YYEEEE, per germline. Trimming removed 3 bases from V and 6 bases from J; junction bases left unmatched: 4. The CDR3 here is CASSSGTGLQPQHF. The DNA of the CDR3 is TGTGCCAGCAGCTCCGGGACAGGGCTTCAGCCCCAGCATTTT.

CDR3 DNA: TGTGCCAGCCGTCGGACAGGGGAGCGGTGGGAGCAGTACTTC. This encodes CASRRTGERWEQYF. This sequence joins TRBV28 and TRBJ2-7; 9 positions match TRBD1. Trimming at V came to 8 bases and at J to 7 bases, leaving 12 bases not matched to a gene. The CDR3 loop spans 14 amino acids. Looked up from germline, CDR1 is MDHEN and CDR2 is SYDVKM.

The rearrangement links TRBV4-2 to TRBJ2-7, with a possible D match to TRBD1 (6 bases). V lost 1 base, J lost 2 bases, and 9 bases lay in between. CDR1 and CDR2 from the germline V gene are LGHNA and YNFKEQ. The CDR3 loop spans 14 amino acids. The CDR3 sequence: CASSQGGGAYEQYF. For the CDR3, the DNA is TGTGCCAGCAGCCAAGGAGGGGGAGCCTACGAGCAGTACTTC.

In its sample, this clone was seen once. The same CDR3 is also encoded by other DNA sequences in this sample. The chain carries TRBV7-9 and TRBJ2-5; 9 positions agree with TRBD1. After removal of 1 base from V and 2 bases from J, the junction contained 2 bases not matched to a gene. Per the germline V gene, CDR1 is SEHNR and CDR2 is FQNEAQ (reference sequence). This CDR3 has 15 amino acids. The CDR3 nucleotides are TGTGCCAGCAGCTTAGTAGGACAGGGGCAAGAGACCCAGTACTTC. Amino acids: CASSLVGQGQETQYF. Supplemented by reference TRBV7-9 and TRBJ2-5, the full variable domain reads DTGVSQNPRHKITKRGQNVTFRCDPISEHNRLYWYRQTLGQGPEFLTYFQNEAQLEKSRLLSDRFSAERPKGSFSTLEIQRTEQGDSAMYLCASSLVGQGQETQYFGPGTRLLVL.

This clone appeared once. The CDR3 DNA reads as TGTGCCAGCAGCCTGACAGGGGGCCGCAATCAGCCCCAGCATTTT. The encoded protein is CASSLTGGRNQPQHF. The J gene is TRBJ1-5, the V gene TRBV6-5; 10 bases are shared with TRBD1. Looked up from germline, CDR1 is MNHEY and CDR2 is SVGAGI. The CDR3 has 15 residues. After removal of 6 bases from V and 2 bases from J, the junction contained 4 bases not matched to a gene.

The chain combines TRBV6-5 with TRBJ1-2; no clear D gene. Trimming took off 5 bases at V and 4 bases at J, with 5 bases between the two ends. There are 11 residues in the CDR3. Germline CDR1 MNHEY, CDR2 SVGAGI. In nucleotides, the CDR3 is TGTGCCAGCAGTAACAGCTATGGCTACACCTTC. Translating it yields CASSNSYGYTF.

The chain is built from TRBV18 and TRBJ2-7, with 9 bases matching TRBD1. The V gene's germline CDR1 is KGHSH and CDR2 LQKENI. The V segment lost 4 bases and the J segment 3 bases; nucleotides outside the gene matches: 4. The CDR3 sequence is 14 residues long. The CDR3, as DNA: TGTGCCAGCTCACTACAGGGGGCGGGCTACGAGCAGTACTTC. Translating it yields CASSLQGAGYEQYF.

The chain recombines TRBV28 with TRBJ2-7; 8 positions match TRBD1. CDR1 is MDHEN and CDR2 is SYDVKM in the germline V gene. The CDR3 is made up of 15 amino acids. J gave up 4 bases and V 5 bases, and 10 bases lay outside the gene matches. The CDR3 DNA is TGTGCCAGCAGTACCCGACAGGGGCATGGGTACGAGCAGTACTTC. Protein product: CASSTRQGHGYEQYF.

J is TRBJ1-2 and V is TRBV5-4; 7 nucleotides align to TRBD1. This CDR3 has 15 amino acids. V lost 4 bases, J lost 5 bases, and 11 bases stayed unmatched. Per the germline V gene, CDR1 is SGHNT and CDR2 is YYREEE (reference sequence). The CDR3 sequence is CASSRTSGQSYGYTF. As DNA, the CDR3 is TGTGCCAGCAGCCGAACCTCGGGACAGTCATATGGCTACACCTTC.

The chain couples TRBV9 to TRBJ1-2; 9 bases fit TRBD1. The CDR3 spans 16 residues. V was pared by 1 base and J by 3 bases, with 7 bases of the junction left unmatched. In germline, CDR1 is SGDLS, CDR2 YYNGEE. This CDR3 is CASSVSGQGFHYGYTF. The CDR3 DNA reads as TGTGCCAGCAGCGTAAGTGGACAGGGGTTTCACTATGGCTACACCTTC.

This clone was found a few times. The J gene is TRBJ2-7, the V gene TRBV11-1, with D hard to call. This CDR3 contains 10 residues. V was clipped by 8 bases and J by 7 bases, with 9 bases between them. Germline V lookup: CDR1 SGHAT, CDR2 FQDESV (reference sequence). The CDR3 region is CASGLREQYF. The CDR3 nucleotides are TGTGCCAGCGGTCTGAGGGAGCAGTACTTC.

This clone was detected only a few times. V and J are TRBV4-3 and TRBJ2-3; D is possibly TRBD2 (7 bases). CDR1 and CDR2 (germline): LGHNA, YSLEER. The V gene lost 6 bases and the J gene lost 0 bases, with 13 bases spanning the gap. The length of the CDR3 is 15 residues. The CDR3 protein is CASREGGSSTDTQYF. Here the CDR3 DNA reads TGCGCCAGCAGGGAGGGGGGGTCTAGCACAGATACGCAGTATTTT.

The chain joins TRBV9 to TRBJ2-7; 11 bases agree with TRBD1. The CDR3 length is 14 residues. J lost 7 bases, V lost 5 bases, and 8 bases had no gene match. Germline CDR1 reads SGDLS; CDR2 reads YYNGEE. The CDR3 loop reads CASSLGQGAGEQYF. The CDR3 nucleotides read TGTGCCAGCAGTCTCGGACAGGGGGCGGGTGAGCAGTACTTC. The full variable domain, with the rest looked up from reference TRBV9 and TRBJ2-7, is DSGVTQTPKHLITATGQRVTLRCSPRSGDLSVYWYQQSLDQGLQFLIQYYNGEERAKGNILERFSAQQFPDLHSELNLSSLELGDSALYFCASSLGQGAGEQYFGPGTRLTVT.

The CDR3 nucleotides read TGTGCCAGCAGCCCCAGACAAATCCTCTATGGCTACACCTTC. This codes for CASSPRQILYGYTF. The chain uses TRBV7-2 and TRBJ1-2; no firm D call. Germline assignment: CDR1 SGHTA and CDR2 FQGNSA. CDR3 length equals 14 residues. Deletions cut 5 bases from V and 4 bases from J, with 14 bases between.

The chain links TRBV5-4 to TRBJ1-1; D gene uncertain. Germline V gene sequence: CDR1 SGHNT, CDR2 YYREEE (reference sequence). V was pared by 0 bases and J by 4 bases, with 10 bases between. CDR3 length: 14 residues. CDR3 in amino acids: CASSLDVGVTEAFF. The CDR3 DNA follows: TGTGCCAGCAGCTTGGACGTTGGAGTCACTGAAGCTTTCTTT.

This rearrangement joins TRBV7-8 to TRBJ1-1, with 9 bases lining up with TRBD1. Per germline, CDR1 SGHVS and CDR2 FQNEAQ. Germline trimming cut 4 bases from V and 5 bases from J; bases unmatched to any gene: 2. The CDR3 sequence is 13 residues long. The DNA of the CDR3 is TGTGCCAGCAGCTGGGACAGGGATACTGAAGCTTTCTTT. Amino acids: CASSWDRDTEAFF. Supplemented by reference TRBV7-8 and TRBJ1-1, the full variable domain reads GAGVSQSPRYKVAKRGQDVALRCDPISGHVSLFWYQQALGQGPEFLTYFQNEAQLDKSGLPSDRFFAERPEGSVSTLKIQRTQQEDSAVYLCASSWDRDTEAFFGQGTRLTVV.

This sequence joins TRBV5-1 and TRBJ1-5; D gene ambiguous. Germline V gives CDR1 SGHRS, CDR2 YFSETQ. V was shortened by 0 bases and J by 0 bases, with 7 bases between the two germline ends. CDR3 length: 15 residues. The CDR3 region has the DNA TGCGCCAGCAGCTTGGCCGGGGTTAGCAATCAGCCCCAGCATTTT. Translating it yields CASSLAGVSNQPQHF. Drawing the rest from reference TRBV5-1 and TRBJ1-5, the complete variable domain is KAGVTQTPRYLIKTRGQQVTLSCSPISGHRSVSWYQQTPGQGLQFLFEYFSETQRNKGNFPGRFSGRQFSNSRSEMNVSTLELGDSALYLCASSLAGVSNQPQHFGDGTRLSIL.

V usage is TRBV11-2 and J usage is TRBJ2-3; TRBD1 matches at 10 bases. This CDR3 contains 15 residues. From germline, CDR1 is SGHAT and CDR2 FQNNGV. V gave up 1 base and J gave up 3 bases; unmatched junction bases: 1. In DNA, the CDR3 is TGTGCCAGCAGCTTAGGGGACAGGGGAACAGATACGCAGTATTTT. The encoded protein is CASSLGDRGTDTQYF.

The J gene is TRBJ2-5, the V gene TRBV6-5; TRBD1 agrees at 9 bases. The junction had 3 bases not matched to a gene; V was cut back by 2 bases and J by 2 bases. The germline V gene has CDR1 MNHEY and CDR2 SVGAGI. The CDR3 is made up of 15 amino acids. CDR3 region: CASSYGQGWQETQYF. The CDR3 DNA follows: TGTGCCAGCAGTTACGGACAGGGGTGGCAAGAGACCCAGTACTTC.

CDR3 coding DNA: TGTGCCACCAGTGATCCCGGACGGACTCAAGAGACCCAGTACTTC. It translates to CATSDPGRTQETQYF. The rearrangement joins TRBV24-1 to TRBJ2-5, with D possibly being TRBD2 (5 bases). This CDR3 spans 15 amino acids. Germline-derived CDR1 and CDR2 are KGHDR and SFDVKD. The germline V and J ends were trimmed by 3 bases and 2 bases, with 12 bases remaining between them.